This is a list of T cell receptor beta chains from one sample in a study of CD8+ T cells in alopecia areata. This table comes from immunoSEQ multiplex PCR, and its TCRdb copy is limited to in-frame clones, with some not included. The sample has 150,000 to 200,000 clones, about three fifths seen once. The sequences come from CD4+ T cells sorted from blood, collected between weeks 55 and 70, from a patient treated with tofacitinib. Receptor source: a human donor with alopecia areata. CDR3s include the opening cysteine and the closing phenylalanine or tryptophan. A D gene is named only where the DNA matches it firmly. Expanded clones are given a class, and other clones once, few, many or no size at all.

cdr3_aa cdr3_nt v_call clone_size d_call j_call
CSGLRDRATGEPFF TGCAGCGGGCTCCGGGACAGGGCGACCGGGGAGCCGTTTTTT TRBV29-1 . TRBD1 TRBJ2-2
CSVVLGISGQPPHNEQFF TGCAGCGTTGTCTTAGGTATAAGTGGGCAGCCCCCACACAATGAGCAGTTCTTC TRBV29-1 . . TRBJ2-1
CASRGSTDTQYF TGTGCCAGCAGAGGGAGCACAGATACGCAGTATTTT TRBV7-9 . . TRBJ2-3
CASSLFFAGQAYNEQFF TGTGCCAGCAGTTTATTCTTTGCGGGACAGGCTTACAATGAGCAGTTCTTC TRBV27 few TRBD1 TRBJ2-1
CASSQDIGPQETQYF TGCGCCAGCAGCCAAGATATAGGACCCCAAGAGACCCAGTACTTC TRBV4-1 . . TRBJ2-5
CAISPGTYEQYF TGTGCCATCAGCCCGGGGACCTACGAGCAGTACTTC TRBV10-3 . . TRBJ2-7
CAWGDSRLFF TGTGCCTGGGGGGACAGTCGACTGTTTTTT TRBV30 . TRBD1 TRBJ2-2
CASSSRQGQEQYF TGTGCCAGCAGTTCCAGACAGGGACAAGAGCAGTACTTC TRBV27 once TRBD1 TRBJ2-7
CSVAGTGAIEAFF TGCAGCGTTGCCGGGACAGGGGCTATTGAAGCTTTCTTT TRBV29-1 . TRBD1 TRBJ1-1
CASSPEGLAGTDTQYF TGTGCCAGCTCACCCGAGGGACTAGCGGGAACAGATACGCAGTATTTT TRBV18 . TRBD2 TRBJ2-3
CAWSLGSGNTIYF TGTGCCTGGAGCCTGGGCTCTGGAAACACCATATATTTT TRBV30 . . TRBJ1-3
CAWSAGYGYTF TGTGCCTGGAGTGCCGGATATGGCTACACCTTC TRBV30 . . TRBJ1-2
CASSPPGQSAEAFF TGCGCCAGCAGCCCCCCAGGACAGTCGGCTGAAGCTTTCTTT TRBV4-1 . . TRBJ1-1
CSVAPGQGEIAFF TGCAGCGTCGCCCCGGGACAGGGCGAAATAGCTTTCTTT TRBV29-1 . TRBD1 TRBJ1-1
CAWRGFGMEYNSPLHF TGTGCCTGGAGAGGGTTCGGAATGGAGTATAATTCACCCCTCCACTTT TRBV30 many . TRBJ1-6
CASSLAGGNQPQHF TGTGCCAGCAGCTTAGCCGGGGGCAATCAGCCCCAGCATTTT TRBV7-9 few . TRBJ1-5
CASSPGVGLATEAFF TGTGCCAGCAGTCCTGGGGTGGGTCTGGCCACTGAAGCTTTCTTT TRBV6-5 . . TRBJ1-1
CAWSSIRAGGYTF TGTGCCTGGAGTAGTATCCGGGCCGGAGGCTACACCTTC TRBV30 once . TRBJ1-2
CASSLQGNYGYTF TGTGCCAGCAGCCTTCAGGGGAACTATGGCTACACCTTC TRBV5-4 . . TRBJ1-2
CASSLVGDTEAFF TGCGCCAGCAGCTTGGTGGGAGACACTGAAGCTTTCTTT TRBV5-1 . . TRBJ1-1
CASSDLRVSEKLFF TGCGCCAGCAGCGACCTTCGGGTCAGTGAAAAACTGTTTTTT TRBV4-1 . . TRBJ1-4
CASSRDRGQRKLFF TGTGCCAGCAGCCGGGACAGGGGGCAGCGAAAGCTGTTTTTT TRBV7-2 . TRBD1 TRBJ2-2
CASSAVAGASTDTQYF TGTGCCAGCAGTGCTGTAGCGGGGGCCAGCACAGATACGCAGTATTTT TRBV25-1 . TRBD2 TRBJ2-3
CASSASGGERVSQYF TGTGCCAGCAGTGCTAGCGGGGGCGAGAGAGTTAGCCAGTACTTC TRBV2 few TRBD2 TRBJ2-5
CAWSVQGQPQHF TGTGCCTGGAGTGTACAGGGGCAGCCCCAGCATTTT TRBV30 few TRBD1 TRBJ1-5
CATSRARGTTNEKLFF TGTGCCACCAGCAGAGCGAGGGGGACGACTAATGAAAAACTGTTTTTT TRBV15 . . TRBJ1-4
CASSQGTAYGYTF TGTGCCAGCAGCCAAGGGACAGCCTATGGCTACACCTTC TRBV14 few . TRBJ1-2
CASSVSWDQPQHF TGTGCCAGCAGTGTTTCGTGGGATCAGCCCCAGCATTTT TRBV2 . . TRBJ1-5
CASSLEGLAKNIQYF TGCGCCAGCAGCTTGGAGGGCCTAGCCAAAAACATTCAGTACTTC TRBV5-1 . . TRBJ2-4
CASSSGQANSPLHF TGTGCCAGCAGCTCGGGACAGGCGAATTCACCCCTCCACTTT TRBV7-9 few TRBD1 TRBJ1-6
CAWGRGETQYF TGTGCCTGGGGCAGGGGAGAGACCCAGTACTTC TRBV30 . . TRBJ2-5
CAISTQAYEQYF TGTGCCATCAGTACCCAGGCCTACGAGCAGTACTTC TRBV10-3 many . TRBJ2-7
CASSWQRGRDTQYF TGTGCCAGCAGCTGGCAGCGGGGTAGAGATACGCAGTATTTT TRBV7-2 few TRBD2 TRBJ2-3
CASSLDRGNQPQHF TGTGCCAGCAGTCTGGACAGGGGCAATCAGCCCCAGCATTTT TRBV27 . TRBD1 TRBJ1-5
CSGGQHTDTQYF TGCAGCGGTGGACAGCACACAGATACGCAGTATTTT TRBV29-1 few . TRBJ2-3
CASSLGLAGVFTDTQYF TGTGCCAGCAGCTTAGGACTAGCGGGGGTGTTCACAGATACGCAGTATTTT TRBV11-2 few TRBD2 TRBJ2-3
CAWSEGTADGYTF TGTGCCTGGAGTGAAGGGACAGCAGATGGCTACACCTTC TRBV30 . TRBD1 TRBJ1-2
CASSLGTSGAGEQFF TGCGCCAGCAGCCTAGGGACTAGCGGGGCCGGTGAGCAGTTCTTC TRBV5-1 . TRBD2 TRBJ2-1
CSVNQQGDEQYF TGCAGCGTCAACCAACAGGGGGACGAGCAGTACTTC TRBV29-1 . TRBD1 TRBJ2-7
CATSSLRGGGNQPQHF TGTGCCACCAGCAGTCTCAGGGGTGGCGGCAATCAGCCCCAGCATTTT TRBV15 . . TRBJ1-5
CAWRAGLYGYTF TGTGCCTGGAGGGCCGGGTTGTATGGCTACACCTTC TRBV30 once . TRBJ1-2
CSAIDRFAAFF TGCAGTGCCATAGACAGGTTTGCAGCTTTCTTT TRBV20-1 once . TRBJ1-1
CSALGQGQYGYTF TGCAGCGCCCTCGGACAAGGCCAATATGGCTACACCTTC TRBV29-1 few . TRBJ1-2
CASPGGLSETQYF TGTGCCAGCCCTGGGGGGCTGTCCGAGACCCAGTACTTC TRBV7-3 . . TRBJ2-5
CATSSRWGTGDDEQYF TGTGCCACCAGCAGCCGGTGGGGGACAGGGGACGACGAGCAGTACTTC TRBV15 . TRBD1 TRBJ2-7
CASSLQNTEAFF TGTGCCAGCAGCCTCCAGAACACTGAAGCTTTCTTT TRBV11-3 . . TRBJ1-1
CAWSVVAISTDTQYF TGTGCCTGGAGTGTAGTCGCAATTAGCACAGATACGCAGTATTTT TRBV30 . . TRBJ2-3
CASSWTGDNGYTF TGTGCCAGCAGCTGGACAGGGGATAATGGCTACACCTTC TRBV5-4 . TRBD1 TRBJ1-2